The sequence of this TCR beta chain was determined in a study of blood T cell repertoires in COVID-19 (dated by TCRdb to the early 2020s). Context from the whole study: Collaborator samples came from the United States, Italy and Spain and covered acute and convalescent phases of COVID-19. The prospective study material was composed of cDNA or gDNA derived from T cells, B-cell-depleted T cells, or PBMCs. Subjects who had been exposed to COVID-19, were actively infected with it, or had recovered from it provided the deeply sampled blood TCRbeta repertoires that made up the dataset. A freely available public database, intended as a resource for researchers studying the immune response to SARS-CoV-2, is where the repertoires were released. The samples were drawn from the first 160 participants of the ongoing ImmuneRACE study and from 1,200 or so subjects provided by 6 global collaborators. Nearly every sample came with metadata listing a de-identified subject ID, COVID-19 status, age in years and sex. Where HLA class I and class II types were available, the types were taken from metadata supplied by the sample provider, not from assay-based typing. Study-wide conclusions, independent of this receptor: The amount of clinical and demographic metadata varied by source and participant and was provided uncurated.

Whole blood was collected in K2EDTA tubes by collaborating institutions according to the institutions' own protocols. Collaborator samples were shipped for TCRbeta analysis as frozen whole blood, isolated PBMCs, or DNA extracted from either sample type. The immunoSEQ Assay, a bias-controlled multiplex PCR, was used to amplify TCRbeta CDR3 regions from genomic DNA. The original methods were these. The number of nucleated cells in each sample was estimated by amplification of reference gene primers within the assay. To quantify the absolute abundance of each unique TCRbeta CDR3 rearrangement, sequence reads were collapsed and filtered. For each sample, productive Simpson clonality was calculated by taking the square root of Simpson's diversity index across productive rearrangements. TCRdb holds this immuneACCESS table with in-frame rearrangements only. Some clones are missing; in checked studies, unresolved V genes explain under half, and the rest has no known cause. V, J and clone size derive from that table, while D and trimming were established from the DNA sequence. In this sample the table shows 100,000 to 150,000 clones, about 90% of which occur a single time. Clones ranked in the top ten supply 7.7% of the sample.

The V end loses 2 bases and the J end loses 7 bases, and a stretch of 11 bases separates them. Reading from cysteine to phenylalanine, the CDR3 counts 13 amino acids. Only the CDR3 part of the read is kept: 39 bases, read in frame from the first base. The germline V gene gives CDR1 as MNHEY and CDR2 as SVGAGI. Details on this clone: There is no known antigen for this receptor. No qualities accompany the bases; no much larger clone lies one base away.

Recombination linked TRBV6-5 to TRBJ1-2, and perhaps TRBD1 as D gene, on 5 matching bases. The TCR sequence derives from a human donor in a cohort sampled during active COVID-19. The specimen was peripheral blood. The CDR3 sequence is CASSYEAGSGYTF. The base sequence is TGTGCCAGCAGTTACGAGGCAGGGTCTGGCTACACCTTC.